This record looks at one T cell receptor beta chain sequence and its context. Its antigen is still unknown. The entry originates in a study of cytomegalovirus exposure and HLA in healthy donors. Overall study findings and caveats: It was shown in a later analysis that HLA-associated TCR beta chains were more clonally expanded than other, equally common chains. Follow-up analysis later connected one missense variant in DCLRE1C with trimming of TCR beta V- and J-genes. Several of the most significant clusters appeared linked to common viral pathogens, based on a later analysis.

With 60 Vbeta and 13 Jbeta primers, the PCR was carried out. The protocol was immunoSEQ multiplex PCR, while the TCRdb copy is restricted to in-frame clones and leaves out a portion. The sample lists around 140,000 clones, roughly 70% occurring once. The receptor was derived from a man in his fifties in good health and CMV-seropositive. The sample taken for sequencing was PBMCs.

CDR3 sequence (DNA): TGTGCCAGCAGTTCCCAACCGAGGTTGGGTACTGAAGCTTTCTTT. The encoded protein is CASSSQPRLGTEAFF. The chain links TRBV28 to TRBJ1-1; D gene ambiguous. CDR3 length: 15 residues. Trimming left V 4 bases short and J 5 bases short, with 17 bases between. Germline V CDR1 and CDR2: MDHEN, SYDVKM.